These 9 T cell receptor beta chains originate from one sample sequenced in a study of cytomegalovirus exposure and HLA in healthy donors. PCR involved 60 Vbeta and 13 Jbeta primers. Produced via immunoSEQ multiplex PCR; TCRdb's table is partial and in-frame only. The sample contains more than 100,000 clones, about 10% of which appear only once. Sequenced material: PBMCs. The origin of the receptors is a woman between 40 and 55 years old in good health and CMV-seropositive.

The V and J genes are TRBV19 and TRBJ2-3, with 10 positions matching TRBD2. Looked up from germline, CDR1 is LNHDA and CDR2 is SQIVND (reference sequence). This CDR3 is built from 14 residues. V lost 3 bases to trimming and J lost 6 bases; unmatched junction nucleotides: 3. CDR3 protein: CASSIGSGGDTQYF. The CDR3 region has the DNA TGTGCCAGTAGTATTGGTAGCGGGGGGGATACGCAGTATTTT.

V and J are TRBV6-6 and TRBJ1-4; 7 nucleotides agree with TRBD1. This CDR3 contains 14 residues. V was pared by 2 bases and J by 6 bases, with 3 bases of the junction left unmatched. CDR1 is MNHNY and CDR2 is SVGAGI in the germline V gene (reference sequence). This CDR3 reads CASSYQGGYEKLFF. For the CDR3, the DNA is TGTGCCAGCAGTTACCAGGGGGGCTATGAAAAACTGTTTTTT.

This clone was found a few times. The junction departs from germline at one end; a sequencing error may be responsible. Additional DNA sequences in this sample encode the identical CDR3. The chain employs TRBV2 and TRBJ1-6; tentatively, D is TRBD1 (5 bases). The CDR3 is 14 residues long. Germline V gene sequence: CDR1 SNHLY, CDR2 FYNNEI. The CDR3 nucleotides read TGTGCCAGCACCCAGGTAAAGGGGAATTCCCCCCTCCACTTT. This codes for CASTQVKGNSPLHF.

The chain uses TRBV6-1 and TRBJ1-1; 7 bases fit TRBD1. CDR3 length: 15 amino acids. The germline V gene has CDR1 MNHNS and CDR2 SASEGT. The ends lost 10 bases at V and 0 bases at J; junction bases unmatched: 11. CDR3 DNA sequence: TGTGCCACCCAGAGGACAGGAGCGTTGAACACTGAAGCTTTCTTT. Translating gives CATQRTGALNTEAFF.

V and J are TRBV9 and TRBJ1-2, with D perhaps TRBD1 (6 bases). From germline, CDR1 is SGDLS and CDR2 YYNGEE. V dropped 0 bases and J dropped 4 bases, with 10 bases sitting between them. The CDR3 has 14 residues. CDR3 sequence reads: CASSVDQGSYGYTF. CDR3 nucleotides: TGTGCCAGCAGCGTAGACCAGGGGAGCTATGGCTACACCTTC.

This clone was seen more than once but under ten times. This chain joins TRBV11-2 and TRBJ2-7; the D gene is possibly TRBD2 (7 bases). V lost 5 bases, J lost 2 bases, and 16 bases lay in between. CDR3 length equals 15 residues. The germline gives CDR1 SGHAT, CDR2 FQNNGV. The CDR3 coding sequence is TGTGCCAGCAGCCACGAACGGGGGGCCACCTACGAGCAGTACTTC. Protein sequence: CASSHERGATYEQYF.

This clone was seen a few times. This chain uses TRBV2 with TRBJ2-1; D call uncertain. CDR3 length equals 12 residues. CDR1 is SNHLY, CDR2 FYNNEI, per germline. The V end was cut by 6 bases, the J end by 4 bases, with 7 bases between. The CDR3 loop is CASRAGYNEQFF. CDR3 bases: TGTGCCAGCAGGGCCGGGTACAATGAGCAGTTCTTC.

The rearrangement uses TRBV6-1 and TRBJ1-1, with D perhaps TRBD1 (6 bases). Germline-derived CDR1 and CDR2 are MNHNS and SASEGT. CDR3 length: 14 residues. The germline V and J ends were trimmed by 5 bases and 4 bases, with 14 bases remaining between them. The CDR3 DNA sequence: TGTGCCAGCAGTCAGGACAGATGGGCCACTGAAGCTTTCTTT. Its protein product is CASSQDRWATEAFF.

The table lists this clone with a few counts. CDR3 region: CASSLEGAEQYF. The CDR3 coding sequence is TGTGCCAGCAGCTTAGAGGGGGCCGAGCAGTACTTC. The chain uses TRBV11-3 and TRBJ2-7; possible D gene TRBD1, 6 bases. Germline CDR1 is SGHNT and CDR2 is YENEEA. The CDR3 runs 12 residues. V was cut by 0 bases and J by 6 bases, with 6 bases left in between.